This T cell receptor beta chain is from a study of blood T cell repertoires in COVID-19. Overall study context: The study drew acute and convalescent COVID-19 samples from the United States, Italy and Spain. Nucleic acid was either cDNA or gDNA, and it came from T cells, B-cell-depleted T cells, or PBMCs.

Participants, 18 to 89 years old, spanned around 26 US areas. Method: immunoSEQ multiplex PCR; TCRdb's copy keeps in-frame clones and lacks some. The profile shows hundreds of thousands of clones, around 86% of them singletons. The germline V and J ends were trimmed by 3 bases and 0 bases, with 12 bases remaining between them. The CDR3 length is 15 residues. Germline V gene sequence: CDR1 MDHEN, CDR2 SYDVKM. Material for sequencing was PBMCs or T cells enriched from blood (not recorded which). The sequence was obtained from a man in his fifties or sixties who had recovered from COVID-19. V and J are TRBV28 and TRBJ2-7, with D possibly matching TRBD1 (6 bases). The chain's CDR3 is CASSFQGTSSYEQYF. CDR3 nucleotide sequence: TGTGCCAGCAGTTTCCAGGGGACAAGCTCCTACGAGCAGTACTTC.